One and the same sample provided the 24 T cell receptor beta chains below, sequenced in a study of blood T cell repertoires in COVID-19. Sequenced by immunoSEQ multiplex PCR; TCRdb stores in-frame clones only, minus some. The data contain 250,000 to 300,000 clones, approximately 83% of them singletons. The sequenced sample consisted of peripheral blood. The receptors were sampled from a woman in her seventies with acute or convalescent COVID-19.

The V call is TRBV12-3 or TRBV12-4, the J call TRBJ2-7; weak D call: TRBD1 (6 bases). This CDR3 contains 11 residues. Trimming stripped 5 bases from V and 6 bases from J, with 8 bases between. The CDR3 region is CASSQGGEQYF. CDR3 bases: TGTGCCAGCAGTCAAGGGGGCGAGCAGTACTTC.

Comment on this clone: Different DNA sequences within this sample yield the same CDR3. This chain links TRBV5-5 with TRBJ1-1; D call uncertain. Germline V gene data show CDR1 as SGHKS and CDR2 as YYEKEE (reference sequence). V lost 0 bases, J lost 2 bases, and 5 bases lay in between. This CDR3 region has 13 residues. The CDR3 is CASSLGANTEAFF. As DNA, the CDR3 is TGTGCCAGCAGCTTGGGGGCTAACACTGAAGCTTTCTTT.

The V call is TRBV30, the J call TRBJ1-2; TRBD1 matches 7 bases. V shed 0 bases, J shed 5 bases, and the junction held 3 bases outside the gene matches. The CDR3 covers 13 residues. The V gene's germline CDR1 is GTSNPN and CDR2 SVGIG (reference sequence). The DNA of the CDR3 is TGTGCCTGGAGTGTGACAGGGATTTATGGCTACACCTTC. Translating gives CAWSVTGIYGYTF.

CDR3 DNA sequence: TGTGCCAGCAGTCTAGGCGGCCCCTTGATCTATGGCTACACCTTC. This codes for CASSLGGPLIYGYTF. The genes are TRBV28 and TRBJ1-2, with no clear D. Trimming stripped 5 bases from V and 4 bases from J, with 17 bases between. The germline gives CDR1 MDHEN, CDR2 SYDVKM. The CDR3 length is 15 residues.

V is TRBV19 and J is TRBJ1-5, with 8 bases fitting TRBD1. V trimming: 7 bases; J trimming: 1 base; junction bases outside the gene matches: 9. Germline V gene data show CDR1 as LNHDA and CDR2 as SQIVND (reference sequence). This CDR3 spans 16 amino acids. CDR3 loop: CASTSQGAKSNQPQHF. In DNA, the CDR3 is TGTGCCAGTACTAGCCAGGGGGCCAAGAGCAATCAGCCCCAGCATTTT.

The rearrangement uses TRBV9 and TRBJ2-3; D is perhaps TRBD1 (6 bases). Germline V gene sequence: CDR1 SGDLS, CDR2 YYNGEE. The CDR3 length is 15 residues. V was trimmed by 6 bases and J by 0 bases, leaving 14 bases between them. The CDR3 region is CASTLGATSTDTQYF. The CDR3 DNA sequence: TGTGCCAGCACGCTGGGGGCCACTAGCACAGATACGCAGTATTTT.

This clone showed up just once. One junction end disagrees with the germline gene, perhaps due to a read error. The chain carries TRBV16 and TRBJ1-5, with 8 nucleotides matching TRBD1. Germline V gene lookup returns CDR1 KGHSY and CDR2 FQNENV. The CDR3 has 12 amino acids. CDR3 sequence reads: CASSQSPRGQSF. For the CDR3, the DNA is TGTGCCAGCAGCCAATCCCCCAGGGGGCAATCTTTT.

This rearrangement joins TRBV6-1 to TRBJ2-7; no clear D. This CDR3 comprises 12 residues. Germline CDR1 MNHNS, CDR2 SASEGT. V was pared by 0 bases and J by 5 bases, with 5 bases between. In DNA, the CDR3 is TGTGCCAGCAGTGAAGCGTTTAACGAGCAGTACTTC. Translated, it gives CASSEAFNEQYF.

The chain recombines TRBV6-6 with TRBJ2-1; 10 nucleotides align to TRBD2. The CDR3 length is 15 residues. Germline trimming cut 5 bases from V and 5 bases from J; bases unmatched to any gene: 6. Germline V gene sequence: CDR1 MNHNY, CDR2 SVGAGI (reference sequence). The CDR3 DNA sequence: TGTGCCAGCAGTCAGGCTAGCGGGAGTCACAATGAGCAGTTCTTC. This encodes CASSQASGSHNEQFF.

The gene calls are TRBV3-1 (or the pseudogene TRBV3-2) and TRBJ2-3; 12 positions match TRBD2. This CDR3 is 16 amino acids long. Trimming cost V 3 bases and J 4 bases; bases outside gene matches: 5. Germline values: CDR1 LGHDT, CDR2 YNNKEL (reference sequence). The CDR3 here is CASSHASGGASDTQYF. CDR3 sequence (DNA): TGTGCCAGCAGCCATGCTAGCGGGGGGGCTTCAGATACGCAGTATTTT.

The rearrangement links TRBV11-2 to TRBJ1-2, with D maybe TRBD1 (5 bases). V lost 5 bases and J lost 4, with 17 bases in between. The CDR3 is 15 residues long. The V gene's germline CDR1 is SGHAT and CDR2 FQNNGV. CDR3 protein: CASSPRSGLTYGYTF. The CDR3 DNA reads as TGTGCCAGCAGCCCTCGGTCGGGACTGACCTATGGCTACACCTTC.

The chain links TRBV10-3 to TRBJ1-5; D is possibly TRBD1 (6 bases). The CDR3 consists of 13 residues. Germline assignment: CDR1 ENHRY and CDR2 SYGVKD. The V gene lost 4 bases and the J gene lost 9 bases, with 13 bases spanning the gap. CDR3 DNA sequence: TGTGCCATCAGTGGGTCAGGGGTTGGGCCCCAGCATTTT. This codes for CAISGSGVGPQHF.

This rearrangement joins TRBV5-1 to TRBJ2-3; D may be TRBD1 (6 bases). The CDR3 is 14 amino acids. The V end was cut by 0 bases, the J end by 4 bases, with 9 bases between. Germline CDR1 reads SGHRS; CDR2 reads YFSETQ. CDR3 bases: TGCGCCAGCAGCTTGGCCCCAGGGGCAGATACGCAGTATTTT. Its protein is CASSLAPGADTQYF.

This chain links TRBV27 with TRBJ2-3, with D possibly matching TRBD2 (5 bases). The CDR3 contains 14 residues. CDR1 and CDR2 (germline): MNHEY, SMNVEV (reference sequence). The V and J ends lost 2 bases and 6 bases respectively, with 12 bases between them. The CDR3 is CASSLESPGDTQYF. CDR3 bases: TGTGCCAGCAGTTTAGAGTCTCCGGGGGATACGCAGTATTTT.

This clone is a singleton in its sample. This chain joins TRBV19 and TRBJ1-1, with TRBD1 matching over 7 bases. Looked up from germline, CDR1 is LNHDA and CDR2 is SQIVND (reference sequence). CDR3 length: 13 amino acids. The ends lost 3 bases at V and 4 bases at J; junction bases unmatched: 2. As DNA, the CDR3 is TGTGCCAGTAGTATCAGGGGGAGCACTGAAGCTTTCTTT. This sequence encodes CASSIRGSTEAFF.

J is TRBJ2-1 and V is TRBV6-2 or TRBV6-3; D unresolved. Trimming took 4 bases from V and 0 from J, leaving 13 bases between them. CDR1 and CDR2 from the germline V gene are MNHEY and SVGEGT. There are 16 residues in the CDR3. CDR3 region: CASSSQLGGSYNEQFF. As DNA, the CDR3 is TGTGCCAGCAGTTCCCAGTTAGGCGGCTCCTACAATGAGCAGTTCTTC.

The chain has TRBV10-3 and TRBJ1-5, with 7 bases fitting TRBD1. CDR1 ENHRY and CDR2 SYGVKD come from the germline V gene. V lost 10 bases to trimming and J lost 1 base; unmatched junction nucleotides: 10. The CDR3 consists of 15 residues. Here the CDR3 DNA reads TGTGCCACGAAAGGGTCGACAGGGAGCAATCAGCCCCAGCATTTT. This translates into CATKGSTGSNQPQHF.

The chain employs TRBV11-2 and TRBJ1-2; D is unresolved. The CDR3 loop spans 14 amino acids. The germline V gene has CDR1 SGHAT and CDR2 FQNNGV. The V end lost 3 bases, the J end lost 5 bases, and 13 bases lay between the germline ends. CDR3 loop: CASSFGRPLYGYTF. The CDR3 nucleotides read TGTGCCAGCAGCTTTGGCCGTCCCTTATATGGCTACACCTTC.

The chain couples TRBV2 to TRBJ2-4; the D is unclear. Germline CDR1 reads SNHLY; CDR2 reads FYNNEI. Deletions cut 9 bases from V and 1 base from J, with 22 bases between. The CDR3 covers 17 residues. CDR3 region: CASAGGPKVNAKNIQYF. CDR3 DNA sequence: TGTGCCAGTGCCGGTGGGCCGAAGGTGAACGCCAAAAACATTCAGTACTTC.

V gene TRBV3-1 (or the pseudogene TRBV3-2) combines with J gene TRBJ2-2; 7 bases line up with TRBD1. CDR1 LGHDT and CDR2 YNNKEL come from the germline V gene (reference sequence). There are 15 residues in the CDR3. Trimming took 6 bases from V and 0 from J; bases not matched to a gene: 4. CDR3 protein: CASRPDRTNTGELFF. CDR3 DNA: TGTGCCAGCAGACCGGACAGGACGAACACCGGGGAGCTGTTTTTT.

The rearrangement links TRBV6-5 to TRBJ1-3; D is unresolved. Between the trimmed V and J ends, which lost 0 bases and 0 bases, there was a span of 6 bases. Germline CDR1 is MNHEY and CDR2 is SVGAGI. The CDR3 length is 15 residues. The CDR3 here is CASSYSLRSGNTIYF. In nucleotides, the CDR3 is TGTGCCAGCAGTTACTCTCTCCGCTCTGGAAACACCATATATTTT.

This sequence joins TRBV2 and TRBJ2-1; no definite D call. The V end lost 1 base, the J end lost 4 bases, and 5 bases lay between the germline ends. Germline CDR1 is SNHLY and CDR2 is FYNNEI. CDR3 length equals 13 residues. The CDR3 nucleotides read TGTGCCAGCAGTGAAGTGGCTTACAATGAGCAGTTCTTC. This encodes CASSEVAYNEQFF.

CDR3 sequence (DNA): TGTGGCAGATATACAGGGGACACCGGGGAGCTGTTTTTT. Amino acids: CGRYTGDTGELFF. This chain links TRBV6-4 with TRBJ2-2; 7 bases align to TRBD1. This CDR3 contains 13 residues. Germline V gene data show CDR1 as MRHNA and CDR2 as SNTAGT.

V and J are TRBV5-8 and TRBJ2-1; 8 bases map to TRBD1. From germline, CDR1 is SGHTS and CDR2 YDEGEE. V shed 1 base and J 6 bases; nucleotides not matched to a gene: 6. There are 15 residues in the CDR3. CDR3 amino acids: CASSLRGQGFNEQFF. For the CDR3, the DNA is TGTGCCAGCAGCTTGAGAGGACAGGGCTTCAATGAGCAGTTCTTC.